This TCR beta chain was retrieved from a study of cytomegalovirus exposure and HLA in healthy donors. Study as a whole: The roughly 120 validation repertoires, a later analysis reported, used the same platform as the 666 first-cohort repertoires.

The germline CDR1 and CDR2 sequences are SGHRS and YFSETQ. The CDR3 runs 15 residues. The germline V and J ends were trimmed by 4 bases and 4 bases, with 12 bases remaining between them. A remark on this clone: Its antigen is as yet unknown.

Profiled with immunoSEQ multiplex PCR; TCRdb holds only in-frame clones, not every one. The data hold over 150,000 clones, with 95% to 96% observed a single time. Findings and limits, study-wide: Reports described diagnosis of cytomegalovirus status by the classifier as highly specific and sensitive. Specific recognition of CMV antigens was confirmed in vitro for a few chains (all CMV-associated). Cytomegalovirus association was listed for roughly 160 TCR beta chains.

The chain is built from TRBV5-1 and TRBJ1-6; D gene ambiguous. Sequenced input: PBMCs. The TCR comes from a woman aged 18-29 years in good health and CMV-seronegative. DNA for the CDR3: TGCGCCAGCAGCCTCTCTGAGGTATATAATTCACCCCTCCACTTT. Translating it yields CASSLSEVYNSPLHF.